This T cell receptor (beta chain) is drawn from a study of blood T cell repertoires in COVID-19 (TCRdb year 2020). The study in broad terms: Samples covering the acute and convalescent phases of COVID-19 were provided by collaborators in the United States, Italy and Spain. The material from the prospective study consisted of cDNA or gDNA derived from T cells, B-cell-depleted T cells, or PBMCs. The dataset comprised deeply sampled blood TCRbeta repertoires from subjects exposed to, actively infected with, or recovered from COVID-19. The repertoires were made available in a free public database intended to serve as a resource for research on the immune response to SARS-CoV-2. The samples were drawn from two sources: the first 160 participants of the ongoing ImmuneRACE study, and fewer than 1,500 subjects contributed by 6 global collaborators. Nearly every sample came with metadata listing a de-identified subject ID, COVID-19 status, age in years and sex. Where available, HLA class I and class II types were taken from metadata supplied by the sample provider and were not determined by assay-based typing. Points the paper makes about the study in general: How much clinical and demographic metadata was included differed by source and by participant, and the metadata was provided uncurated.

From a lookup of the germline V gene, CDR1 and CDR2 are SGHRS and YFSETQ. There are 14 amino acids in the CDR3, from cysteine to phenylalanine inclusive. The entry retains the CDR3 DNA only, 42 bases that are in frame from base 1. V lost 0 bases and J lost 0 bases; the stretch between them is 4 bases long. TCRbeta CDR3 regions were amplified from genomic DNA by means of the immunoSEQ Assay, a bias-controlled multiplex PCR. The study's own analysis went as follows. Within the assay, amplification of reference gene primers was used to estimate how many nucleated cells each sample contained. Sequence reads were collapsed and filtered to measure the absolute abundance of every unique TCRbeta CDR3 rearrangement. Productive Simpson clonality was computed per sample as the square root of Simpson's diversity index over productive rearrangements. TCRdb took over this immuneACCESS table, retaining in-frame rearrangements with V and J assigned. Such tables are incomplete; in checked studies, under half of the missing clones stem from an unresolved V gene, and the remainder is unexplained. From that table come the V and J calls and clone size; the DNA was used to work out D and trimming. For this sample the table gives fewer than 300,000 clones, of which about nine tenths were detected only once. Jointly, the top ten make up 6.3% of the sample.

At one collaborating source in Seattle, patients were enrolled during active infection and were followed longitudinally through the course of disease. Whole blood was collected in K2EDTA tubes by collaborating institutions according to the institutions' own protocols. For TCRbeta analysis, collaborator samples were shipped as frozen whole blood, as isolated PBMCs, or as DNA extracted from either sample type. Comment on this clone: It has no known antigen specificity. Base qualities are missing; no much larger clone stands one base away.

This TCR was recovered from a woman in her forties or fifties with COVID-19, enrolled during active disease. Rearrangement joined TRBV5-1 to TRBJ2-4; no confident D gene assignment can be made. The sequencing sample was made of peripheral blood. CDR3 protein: CASSLGVAKNIQYF. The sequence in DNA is TGCGCCAGCAGCTTGGGAGTAGCCAAAAACATTCAGTACTTC.